This is a list of T cell receptor beta chains from one sample in a study of blood T cells in healthy people across ages. Each CDR3 protein gets one entry after TCRdb re-called the 5' RACE reads with MiXCR. The data contain approximately 680,000 distinct CDR3 sequences, about 32% of them singletons. The sequenced sample consisted of blood. These receptor sequences come from a woman older than 75 in good health. Each CDR3 is given with its conserved first and last residue.

J gene: TRBJ2-2
CDR3 length: 17
V gene: TRBV7-2
CDR3 protein: CASSLVVGDGNTGELFF

J gene: TRBJ1-6
CDR3 length: 14
V gene: TRBV10-3
CDR3 protein: CAISGTGRDSPLHF

J gene: TRBJ1-1
CDR3 length: 16
V gene: TRBV7-2
CDR3 protein: CASSQGQGRVYTEAFF

J gene: TRBJ2-5
CDR3 length: 16
V gene: TRBV3-1
CDR3 protein: CASSQQSGTGQETQYF

J gene: TRBJ1-5
CDR3 length: 13
V gene: TRBV6-1
CDR3 protein: CASTDSDNQPQHF

J gene: TRBJ2-7
CDR3 length: 13
V gene: TRBV20-1
CDR3 protein: CSANSNRFYEQYF

J gene: TRBJ1-5
CDR3 length: 14
V gene: TRBV20-1
CDR3 protein: CSAKGGAGNQPQHF

J gene: TRBJ2-5
CDR3 length: 13
V gene: TRBV7-2
CDR3 protein: CASSPGLLLGQYF

J gene: TRBJ2-3
CDR3 length: 17
V gene: TRBV6-5
CDR3 protein: CASSSPGTGANTDTQYF

J gene: TRBJ2-5
CDR3 length: 14
V gene: TRBV7-8
CDR3 protein: CASSPQLPAKTQYF

J gene: TRBJ2-7
CDR3 length: 22
V gene: TRBV15
CDR3 protein: CATSRGPLKLIPGIETGNEQYF

J gene: TRBJ2-5
CDR3 length: 16
V gene: TRBV25-1
CDR3 protein: CASSDLRGGDQETQYF

J gene: TRBJ1-1
CDR3 length: 15
V gene: TRBV5-5
CDR3 protein: CASSPRQHMNTEAFF

J gene: TRBJ2-5
CDR3 length: 14
V gene: TRBV7-3
CDR3 protein: CASSLTGDQGTQYF

J gene: TRBJ2-7
CDR3 length: 18
V gene: TRBV5-1
CDR3 protein: CASSPGPDRGRGGEAQYF

J gene: TRBJ2-1
CDR3 length: 15
V gene: TRBV5-1
CDR3 protein: CASSPTGTGFTEQFF

J gene: TRBJ1-5
CDR3 length: 15
V gene: TRBV20-1
CDR3 protein: CSAQFSGASNQPQHF

J gene: TRBJ2-7
CDR3 length: 14
V gene: TRBV6-1
CDR3 protein: CASSRTSGRYEQYF

J gene: TRBJ2-5
CDR3 length: 12
V gene: TRBV12-3/TRBV12-4
CDR3 protein: CASSFIQETQYF

J gene: TRBJ2-6
CDR3 length: 17
V gene: TRBV28
CDR3 protein: CASSFHSPGPKANVLTF

J gene: NA
CDR3 length: 13
V gene: TRBV7-8
CDR3 protein: CASSLAVVSEQYF

J gene: TRBJ2-3
CDR3 length: 20
V gene: TRBV20-1
CDR3 protein: CSAPRGLVAGGSGHPDTQYF

J gene: TRBJ2-1
CDR3 length: 15
V gene: TRBV5-6
CDR3 protein: CASSSTGQGNNEQFF

J gene: TRBJ2-5
CDR3 length: 13
V gene: TRBV20-1
CDR3 protein: CSAETSGSQTQYF